These 31 T cell receptor beta chains were all obtained from the same sample, sequenced in a study of cytomegalovirus exposure and HLA in healthy donors. PCR was performed using 60 Vbeta and 13 Jbeta primers. Only in-frame clones appear in the TCRdb table, and some are missing; sequencing was by immunoSEQ multiplex PCR. Across fewer than 85,000 clones, the top ten clones capture less than 5.5% of the sample. The sequenced sample consisted of PBMCs. These receptors all come from a woman in her forties in good health and CMV-seropositive.

The chain is built from TRBV7-2 and TRBJ2-7; a possible D gene is TRBD2 (6 bases). CDR3 size: 14 residues. Germline values: CDR1 SGHTA, CDR2 FQGNSA. V dropped 2 bases and J dropped 1 base, with 9 bases sitting between them. The CDR3 bases are TGTGCCAGCAGCTTATCACGGGAGTCCTACGAGCAGTACTTC. Its translation: CASSLSRESYEQYF.

The chain recombines TRBV29-1 with TRBJ1-1; D is possibly TRBD1 (5 bases). The germline V gene has CDR1 SQVTM and CDR2 ANQGSEA. There are 13 residues in the CDR3. Trimming took 2 bases from V and 5 from J, leaving 12 bases between them. The CDR3 DNA reads as TGCAGCGTTGAACAGGGAAGAGGAACTGAAGCTTTCTTT. Translating it yields CSVEQGRGTEAFF.

V and J are TRBV10-1 and TRBJ2-7; TRBD1 might be the D (6 bases). V gave up 2 bases and J gave up 8 bases, with 13 bases separating them. The germline gives CDR1 WNHNN, CDR2 SYGVQD (reference sequence). The CDR3 contains 13 residues. The CDR3, as DNA: TGCGCCAGCAGTGAGAACCCTGGGGACAAGCAGTACTTC. Amino acid sequence: CASSENPGDKQYF.

The gene calls are TRBV20-1 and TRBJ1-2; D is uncertain. Germline CDR1 and CDR2: DFQATT and SNEGSKA (reference sequence). V was cut by 1 base and J by 7 bases, with 4 bases left in between. This CDR3 region has 10 residues. CDR3 amino acids: CSARVRGYTF. CDR3 coding DNA: TGCAGTGCTAGAGTCCGTGGCTACACCTTC.

V is TRBV4-1 and J is TRBJ2-3, with 9 positions matching TRBD1. Germline CDR1 reads MGHRA; CDR2 reads YSYEKL. The V and J ends lost 0 bases and 3 bases, in that order; junction bases with no gene match: 1. The CDR3 consists of 15 residues. The CDR3 loop reads CASSQDGTGTDTQYF. The CDR3 DNA follows: TGCGCCAGCAGCCAAGATGGGACAGGGACAGATACGCAGTATTTT.

This chain uses TRBV5-1 with TRBJ2-3, with 9 bases that match TRBD2. V lost 4 bases, J lost 4 bases, and 13 bases stayed unmatched. The CDR3 spans 17 residues. From germline, CDR1 is SGHRS and CDR2 YFSETQ. CDR3 sequence (DNA): TGCGCCAGCAGCCCAAGTCTAGCGGGGCTACTCCCAGATACGCAGTATTTT. Amino acids: CASSPSLAGLLPDTQYF.

The V gene is TRBV6-4, the J gene TRBJ2-7, with D possibly matching TRBD1 (6 bases). The V end was cut by 5 bases, the J end by 0 bases, with 11 bases between. The V gene's germline CDR1 is MRHNA and CDR2 SNTAGT. The CDR3 is 14 residues long. CDR3 region: CASSPEGDSYEQYF. DNA for the CDR3: TGTGCCAGCAGTCCTGAGGGGGACTCCTACGAGCAGTACTTC.

The V and J genes are TRBV7-9 and TRBJ2-7, with a weak D call TRBD1 (6 bases). The germline V gene encodes CDR1 SEHNR and CDR2 FQNEAQ (reference sequence). V was clipped by 1 base and J by 2 bases, with 18 bases between them. The CDR3 is 17 residues long. DNA of the CDR3: TGTGCCAGCAGCTTAGAGGGGGACCCGGGTTTGACCTACGAGCAGTACTTC. Protein: CASSLEGDPGLTYEQYF.

The chain carries TRBV5-6 and TRBJ2-7; TRBD2 matches at 9 bases. The trim removed 2 bases at V and 3 bases at J, leaving 9 bases unmatched. Germline loops: CDR1 SGHDT, CDR2 YYEEEE. CDR3 length equals 16 residues. This chain's CDR3 is CASSFQLSGSFYEQYF. For the CDR3, the DNA is TGTGCCAGCAGCTTTCAGCTTAGCGGGAGCTTCTACGAGCAGTACTTC.

The chain has TRBV5-4 and TRBJ1-6; 12 nucleotides agree with TRBD1. V lost 3 bases and J lost 7; bases outside the gene matches: 2. The CDR3 sequence is 15 residues long. Germline CDR1 SGHNT, CDR2 YYREEE (reference sequence). The CDR3 reads CASSSGTGGNSPLHF. CDR3 DNA: TGTGCCAGCAGCTCTGGGACAGGGGGCAATTCACCCCTCCACTTT.

The chain couples TRBV18 to TRBJ2-3; TRBD2 is a possible D gene (6 bases). Germline loops: CDR1 KGHSH, CDR2 LQKENI. V lost 1 base, J lost 5 bases, and 13 bases lay in between. The CDR3 length is 15 residues. The CDR3 sequence is CASSPRDGGGDTQYF. DNA of the CDR3: TGTGCCAGCTCACCACGGGACGGGGGAGGAGATACGCAGTATTTT.

On this clone itself: The same CDR3 can be traced to other DNA sequences in this sample. The chain couples TRBV2 to TRBJ2-2; D not certain. The V gene lost 3 bases and the J gene lost 9 bases, with 11 bases spanning the gap. The germline gives CDR1 SNHLY, CDR2 FYNNEI. The CDR3 sequence is 13 residues long. CDR3 amino acids: CASSDQVSWELFF. The CDR3 nucleotides read TGTGCCAGCAGTGACCAGGTCTCCTGGGAGCTGTTTTTT.

The V gene is TRBV9, the J gene TRBJ2-2; the D is unclear. The V end was cut by 2 bases, the J end by 0 bases, with 8 bases between. The CDR3 spans 15 residues. Germline CDR1 is SGDLS and CDR2 is YYNGEE. The CDR3 loop reads CASSVRGTNTGELFF. The CDR3 DNA follows: TGTGCCAGCAGCGTTCGCGGCACGAACACCGGGGAGCTGTTTTTT. Full variable domain (missing parts from reference TRBV9 and TRBJ2-2): DSGVTQTPKHLITATGQRVTLRCSPRSGDLSVYWYQQSLDQGLQFLIQYYNGEERAKGNILERFSAQQFPDLHSELNLSSLELGDSALYFCASSVRGTNTGELFFGEGSRLTVL.

The chain employs TRBV4-3 and TRBJ2-5, with D possibly TRBD1 on 6 matching bases. Deletions cut 0 bases from V and 5 bases from J, with 7 bases between. Germline V CDR1 and CDR2: LGHNA, YSLEER. CDR3 length: 13 residues. The CDR3: CASSQEQGETQYF. The CDR3 nucleotides are TGCGCCAGCAGCCAAGAACAGGGTGAGACCCAGTACTTC.

V usage is TRBV4-2 and J usage is TRBJ1-4; D gene uncertain. With 1 base removed from V and 2 bases from J, the gap between germline ends came to 11 bases. The CDR3 spans 16 residues. Germline V CDR1 and CDR2: LGHNA, YNFKEQ. The CDR3 region has the DNA TGTGCCAGCAGCCAAGTATCGGTTGCCACTAATGAAAAACTGTTTTTT. It is translated as CASSQVSVATNEKLFF.

This chain links TRBV6-1 with TRBJ2-5; D perhaps matches TRBD2 (5 bases). Matching the DNA end better, TRBJ2-7 makes the J call doubtful. Germline lookup yields CDR1 MNHNS and CDR2 SASEGT. The length of the CDR3 is 15 residues. CDR3 DNA: TGTGCCAGCAGTGAAAAGGAGGCAGGTACCTACGAGCAGTACTTC. Residues: CASSEKEAGTYEQYF.

The DNA for the CDR3 is TGTGCCAGCGGGACAAGACGCACAGATACGCAGTATTTT. This codes for CASGTRRTDTQYF. V and J are TRBV7-6 and TRBJ2-3; D is perhaps TRBD1 (6 bases). CDR1 SGHVS and CDR2 FNYEAQ come from the germline V gene. Trimming pared 8 bases from V and 1 base from J, leaving 10 bases between. CDR3 size: 13 residues.

The rearrangement uses TRBV29-1 and TRBJ1-3, with 7 bases that match TRBD1. The V gene's germline CDR1 is SQVTM and CDR2 ANQGSEA. The junction had 8 bases not matched to a gene; V was cut back by 6 bases and J by 0 bases. The CDR3 loop spans 15 amino acids. The CDR3 coding sequence is TGCAGCGTACTGACAGGGTCGAACTCTGGAAACACCATATATTTT. Translating gives CSVLTGSNSGNTIYF.

The CDR3 DNA is TGTGCCAGCAGGGACATGAACACTGAAGCTTTCTTT. Its protein is CASRDMNTEAFF. V is TRBV27 and J is TRBJ1-1; tentative D call: TRBD1 (5 bases). Trimming removed 6 bases at V and 0 bases at J, with 5 bases between. Germline-derived CDR1 and CDR2 are MNHEY and SMNVEV (reference sequence). This CDR3 comprises 12 residues.

The J gene is TRBJ2-1, the V gene TRBV9; TRBD1 matches at 7 bases. CDR1 and CDR2 from the germline V gene are SGDLS and YYNGEE. The junction had 5 bases not matched to a gene; V was cut back by 4 bases and J by 4 bases. The CDR3 has 14 amino acids. Here the CDR3 reads CASSNDREYNEQFF. CDR3 DNA sequence: TGTGCCAGCAGCAACGACAGGGAGTACAATGAGCAGTTCTTC.

The rearrangement uses TRBV5-6 and TRBJ2-2; TRBD2 matches at 13 bases. The ends lost 6 bases at V and 9 bases at J; junction bases unmatched: 8. Germline CDR1 reads SGHDT; CDR2 reads YYEEEE. This CDR3 is 15 amino acids long. The CDR3 region has the DNA TGTGCCAGCACCGAAGGACTAGCGGGAGAAAGGGAGCTGTTTTTT. Protein sequence: CASTEGLAGERELFF.

The chain joins TRBV18 to TRBJ2-1, with D perhaps matching TRBD1 (6 bases). Germline CDR1 is KGHSH and CDR2 is LQKENI. The length of the CDR3 is 13 residues. Trimming took 0 bases from V and 10 from J, leaving 10 bases between them. Written as DNA, the CDR3 is TGTGCCAGCTCACCACCCCAGGGGAAGGAGCAGTTCTTC. This codes for CASSPPQGKEQFF.

The chain carries TRBV6-4 and TRBJ2-3; TRBD2 is a possible D gene (6 bases). The CDR3 spans 15 residues. Germline V gene data show CDR1 as MRHNA and CDR2 as SNTAGT. V lost 6 bases and J lost 0, with 13 bases in between. The CDR3 DNA is TGTGCCAGCAGCCCCGGGACTGCTAGCACAGATACGCAGTATTTT. Its protein is CASSPGTASTDTQYF.

V is TRBV5-5 and J is TRBJ2-2; 9 nucleotides align to TRBD1. With 2 bases clipped from V and 2 bases from J, the junction kept 4 bases outside the gene matches. Looked up from germline, CDR1 is SGHKS and CDR2 is YYEKEE (reference sequence). This CDR3 has 16 residues. The CDR3: CASSLAQGANTGELFF. In DNA form, the CDR3 reads TGTGCCAGCAGCTTAGCACAGGGGGCCAACACCGGGGAGCTGTTTTTT.

V is TRBV7-2 and J is TRBJ2-1, with 7 bases identical to TRBD2. V dropped 5 bases and J dropped 5; count of bases not matched to a gene: 3. The CDR3 runs 13 residues. The germline gives CDR1 SGHTA, CDR2 FQGNSA. The CDR3 reads CASSPGTNNEQFF. Here the CDR3 DNA reads TGTGCCAGCAGCCCCGGGACTAACAATGAGCAGTTCTTC.

The CDR3 is CASSLSRLAGGRLKETQYF. DNA for the CDR3: TGTGCCAGCAGCTTATCGAGGCTAGCGGGGGGGCGGTTAAAAGAGACCCAGTACTTC. The rearrangement joins TRBV11-2 to TRBJ2-5; 12 positions match TRBD2. Per germline, CDR1 SGHAT and CDR2 FQNNGV. V trimming: 2 bases; J trimming: 3 bases; junction bases outside the gene matches: 13. The CDR3 spans 19 residues.

V gene TRBV29-1 combines with J gene TRBJ2-2; D may be TRBD1 (5 bases). Germline V gives CDR1 SQVTM, CDR2 ANQGSEA. The CDR3 is 14 residues long. V lost 4 bases and J lost 1, with 10 bases in between. The CDR3 reads CSVVLGRNTGELFF. The CDR3 DNA sequence: TGCAGCGTTGTATTGGGGCGGAACACCGGGGAGCTGTTTTTT.

The CDR3: CASSAPGQDEQFF. The CDR3, as DNA: TGCGCCAGCAGCGCGCCGGGACAGGATGAGCAGTTCTTC. V and J are TRBV5-1 and TRBJ2-1, with TRBD1 matching over 8 bases. CDR1 and CDR2 (germline): SGHRS, YFSETQ. With 4 bases clipped from V and 8 bases from J, the junction kept 5 bases outside the gene matches. The CDR3 totals 13 residues. The entire variable domain, with the rest obtained from reference TRBV5-1 and TRBJ2-1, is as follows: KAGVTQTPRYLIKTRGQQVTLSCSPISGHRSVSWYQQTPGQGLQFLFEYFSETQRNKGNFPGRFSGRQFSNSRSEMNVSTLELGDSALYLCASSAPGQDEQFFGPGTRLTVL.

This clone shows up as medium-sized by frequency. The chain couples TRBV15 to TRBJ2-2; tentatively, D is TRBD2 (5 bases). V was trimmed by 1 base and J by 5 bases, leaving 11 bases between them. This CDR3 has 15 residues. The V gene's germline CDR1 is LNHNV and CDR2 YYDKDF (reference sequence). The CDR3 DNA follows: TGTGCCACCAGCAGAGGGCGAGGGCGGACCGGGGAGCTGTTTTTT. This codes for CATSRGRGRTGELFF.

The rearrangement uses TRBV7-3 and TRBJ2-1; D gene ambiguous. CDR3 size: 11 residues. V lost 2 bases and J lost 7, with 3 bases in between. Germline-derived CDR1 and CDR2 are SGHTA and FQGTGA. This chain's CDR3 is CASSLSNEQFF. The CDR3 coding sequence is TGTGCCAGCAGCTTATCAAATGAGCAGTTCTTC.

The chain is built from TRBV4-3 and TRBJ1-2, with TRBD1 matching 9 bases. V shed 1 base, J shed 8 bases, and the junction held 5 bases outside the gene matches. CDR3 length: 14 amino acids. The germline gives CDR1 LGHNA, CDR2 YSLEER. The CDR3 region has the DNA TGCGCCAGCAGCCAAGTAACAGGGGGCAAAGGCTACACCTTC. It specifies CASSQVTGGKGYTF.